The present T cell receptor (beta chain) was sequenced within a study of blood T cell repertoires in COVID-19. Study context: The United States, Italy and Spain were the sources of the acute and convalescent COVID-19 samples. PBMCs, B-cell-depleted T cells, or T cells provided the cDNA or gDNA that made up the material.

This CDR3 has 16 amino acids. The germline V gene has CDR1 LGHNT and CDR2 FRNRAP. The V gene lost 0 bases and the J gene lost 2 bases, with 11 bases spanning the gap. How the authors handled the data: Estimated nucleated cell counts came from reference gene primer amplification. The method was immunoSEQ multiplex PCR; TCRdb's version includes in-frame clones alone and lacks a portion of them. V, J and clone size were drawn from that table, and D and trimming were deduced from the DNA. The data show roughly 700,000 clones, with about 87% seen just once and 0.2% to 0.3% held by the top ten. The sequenced material came from peripheral blood. The chain uses TRBV12-5 and TRBJ2-1, with TRBD2 as a possible D gene (6 bases). The TCR sequence derives from a young woman with acute or convalescent COVID-19. In nucleotides, the CDR3 is TGTGCTAGTGGTTTGGTACCCGGGGGAACCTACAATGAGCAGTTCTTC. Translating it yields CASGLVPGGTYNEQFF.